A selection of T cell receptor beta chains follows, all from one sample in a study of cytomegalovirus exposure and HLA in healthy donors. Profiling relied on immunoSEQ multiplex PCR, and the TCRdb table lists in-frame clones only, not all of them. The sample yields some 240,000 clones, around 86% seen once. The sequencing input was PBMCs. Every receptor here comes from a woman in her 30s in good health and CMV-seropositive. Both conserved end residues are part of each CDR3. A D gene is named only where the DNA matches it firmly. Where a row states a size, it is once, few, many or the class of an expanded clone; other rows omit it.

j_call clone_size d_call v_call cdr3_aa cdr3_nt
TRBJ1-1 once NA TRBV27 CASSYQGEAFF TGTGCCAGCAGTTACCAGGGGGAAGCTTTCTTT
TRBJ2-3 NA TRBD2 TRBV29-1 CSVESSGSIEDTQYF TGCAGCGTCGAATCTAGCGGGAGTATCGAAGATACGCAGTATTTT
TRBJ1-4 NA TRBD1 TRBV9 CASSASGQGAPGSEKLFF TGTGCCAGCAGCGCATCGGGACAGGGGGCCCCGGGAAGTGAAAAACTGTTTTTT
TRBJ2-3 NA NA TRBV30 CAWSGGGTDTQYF TGTGCCTGGAGTGGAGGCGGCACAGATACGCAGTATTTT
TRBJ2-7 NA NA TRBV30 CAWSVHVYEQYF TGTGCCTGGAGTGTACATGTCTACGAGCAGTACTTC
TRBJ1-1 NA NA TRBV5-1 CASSSWGGNTEAFF TGCGCCAGCAGCTCGTGGGGGGGTAACACTGAAGCTTTCTTT
TRBJ1-2 few TRBD1 TRBV11-2 CASSPGQNYGYTF TGTGCCAGCAGCCCGGGACAGAACTATGGCTACACCTTC
TRBJ2-7 NA TRBD1 TRBV6-5 CASSSTTGVDEQYF TGTGCCAGCAGTTCCACGACAGGGGTCGACGAGCAGTACTTC
TRBJ2-7 NA TRBD2 TRBV15 CATSSLLAGVEQYF TGTGCCACCAGCAGTCTCCTAGCGGGAGTCGAGCAGTACTTC
TRBJ2-5 NA TRBD2 TRBV7-9 CASSLAGTSDQETQYF TGTGCCAGCAGCTTAGCCGGGACTAGCGATCAAGAGACCCAGTACTTC
TRBJ2-5 NA TRBD2 TRBV25-1 CASRASLGAGGETQYF TGTGCCAGCAGGGCCTCCTTAGGGGCGGGAGGTGAGACCCAGTACTTC
TRBJ2-7 NA TRBD2 TRBV9 CASSSLAGGSSEQYF TGTGCCAGCAGCTCCTTAGCGGGAGGTTCGTCCGAGCAGTACTTC
TRBJ2-2 NA TRBD2 TRBV2 CASSGASGSTGELFF TGTGCCAGCAGTGGGGCTAGCGGGAGCACCGGGGAGCTGTTTTTT
TRBJ1-1 NA NA TRBV5-1 CASIPLGDTEAFF TGCGCCAGCATTCCCCTTGGAGACACTGAAGCTTTCTTT
TRBJ2-7 NA TRBD2 TRBV6-1 CASSEDWASGEQYF TGTGCCAGCAGTGAGGATTGGGCTAGCGGCGAGCAGTACTTC
TRBJ2-2 NA NA TRBV9 CASSLQGNTGELFF TGTGCCAGCAGCTTACAGGGGAACACCGGGGAGCTGTTTTTT
TRBJ2-7 many TRBD1 TRBV4-1 CASSQGRTGLYEQYF TGCGCCAGCAGCCAAGGACGGACAGGGCTCTACGAGCAGTACTTC
TRBJ2-6 NA NA TRBV16 CASSQGRANVLTF TGTGCCAGCAGCCAAGGGCGGGCCAACGTCCTGACTTTC
TRBJ2-7 NA TRBD2 TRBV6-1 CASSEVPAGGVYEQYF TGTGCCAGCAGTGAAGTCCCAGCGGGAGGGGTCTACGAGCAGTACTTC
TRBJ1-5 once NA TRBV5-8 CASSLGQGTGNQPQHF TGTGCCAGCAGCTTGGGTCAGGGGACGGGCAATCAGCCCCAGCATTTT
TRBJ2-7 NA TRBD1 TRBV5-1 CASSLGTGGYEQYF TGCGCCAGCAGCTTGGGGACAGGGGGCTACGAGCAGTACTTC
TRBJ2-7 NA TRBD1 TRBV4-1 CASSQEGQGNYEQYF TGCGCCAGCAGCCAAGAGGGACAGGGGAACTACGAGCAGTACTTC
TRBJ1-5 NA TRBD1 TRBV27 CASSFGTGGNQPQHF TGTGCCAGCAGTTTCGGGACAGGGGGCAATCAGCCCCAGCATTTT
TRBJ1-2 NA NA TRBV9 CASSARQVPGYGYTF TGTGCCAGCAGCGCGAGACAGGTACCTGGCTATGGCTACACCTTC
TRBJ1-4 NA NA TRBV9 CASSPRDSFGELFF TGTGCCAGCAGCCCCCGGGACTCCTTCGGTGAACTGTTTTTT
TRBJ2-2 NA TRBD2 TRBV2 CASMTSANTGELFF TGTGCCAGCATGACTAGCGCGAACACCGGGGAGCTGTTTTTT
TRBJ1-2 NA NA TRBV7-9 CASSSQDKNPYGYTF TGTGCCAGCAGCTCCCAGGATAAAAATCCCTATGGCTACACCTTC
TRBJ2-7 NA TRBD2 TRBV5-1 CASSSSGASYEQYF TGCGCCAGCAGCTCTAGCGGAGCCTCCTACGAGCAGTACTTC
TRBJ1-2 NA NA TRBV7-2 CASSLRQALNYGYTF TGTGCCAGCAGCTTGCGACAGGCACTTAACTATGGCTACACCTTC